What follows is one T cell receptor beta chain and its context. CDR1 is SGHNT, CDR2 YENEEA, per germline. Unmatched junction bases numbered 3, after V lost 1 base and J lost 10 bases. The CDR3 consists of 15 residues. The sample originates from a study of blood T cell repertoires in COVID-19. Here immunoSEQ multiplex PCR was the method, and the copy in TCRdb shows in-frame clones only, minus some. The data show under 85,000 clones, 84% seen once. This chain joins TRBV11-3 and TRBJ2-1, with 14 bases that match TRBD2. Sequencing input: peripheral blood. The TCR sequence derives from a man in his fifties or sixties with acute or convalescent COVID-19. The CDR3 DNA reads TGTGCCAGCAGCTTAGGACTAGCGGGAGGGCTGGAGCAGTTCTTC. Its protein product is CASSLGLAGGLEQFF.